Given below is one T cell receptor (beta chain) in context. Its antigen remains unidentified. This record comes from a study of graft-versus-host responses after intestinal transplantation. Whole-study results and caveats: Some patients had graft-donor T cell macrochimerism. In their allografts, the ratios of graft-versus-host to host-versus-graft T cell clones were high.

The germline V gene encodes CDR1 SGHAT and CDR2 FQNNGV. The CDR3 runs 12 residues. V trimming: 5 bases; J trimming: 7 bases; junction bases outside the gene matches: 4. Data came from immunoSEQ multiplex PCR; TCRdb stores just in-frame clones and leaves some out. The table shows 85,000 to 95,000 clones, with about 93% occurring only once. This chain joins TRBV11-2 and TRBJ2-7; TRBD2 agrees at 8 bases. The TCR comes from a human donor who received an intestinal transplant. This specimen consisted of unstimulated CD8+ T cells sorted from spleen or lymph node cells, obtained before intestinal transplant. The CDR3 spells CASSREGVEQYF. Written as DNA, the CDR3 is TGTGCCAGCAGCCGGGAGGGGGTGGAGCAGTACTTC.